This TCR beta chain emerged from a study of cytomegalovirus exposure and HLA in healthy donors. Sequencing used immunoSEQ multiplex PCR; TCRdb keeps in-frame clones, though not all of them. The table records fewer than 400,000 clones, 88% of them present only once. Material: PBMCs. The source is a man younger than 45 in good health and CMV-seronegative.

The CDR3 spells CASSPGTGAGTQYF. DNA for the CDR3: TGTGCCAGCAGCCCCGGGACAGGGGCGGGGACCCAGTACTTC. J is TRBJ2-5 and V is TRBV5-4; 10 bases match TRBD1. Looked up from germline, CDR1 is SGHNT and CDR2 is YYREEE (reference sequence). This CDR3 has 14 amino acids. V shed 4 bases and J 7 bases; nucleotides not matched to a gene: 7.